This record looks at one TCR beta chain sequence and its context. The sample originates from a study of blood T cell repertoires in COVID-19. As handled by the study authors: Researchers report that nucleated cell counts were estimated from reference gene primer amplification. The assay was immunoSEQ multiplex PCR, and TCRdb's table has in-frame clones only and misses some. Clonal size and the V and J genes are those of that table, whereas D and trimming came from the DNA. Of more than 90,000 clones in the sample, about 92% were seen once. The sequenced sample was peripheral blood. The clonotype originates from a man aged 45 to 65 with active COVID-19.

The CDR3 sequence: CASSYSKDTWAYEQYF. CDR3 bases: TGTGCCAGCAGTTACTCAAAGGACACTTGGGCCTACGAGCAGTACTTC. The gene calls are TRBV6-5 and TRBJ2-7; tentative D call: TRBD1 (5 bases). Germline CDR1 is MNHEY and CDR2 is SVGAGI. This CDR3 has 16 residues. The V gene lost 0 bases and the J gene lost 2 bases, with 14 bases spanning the gap.